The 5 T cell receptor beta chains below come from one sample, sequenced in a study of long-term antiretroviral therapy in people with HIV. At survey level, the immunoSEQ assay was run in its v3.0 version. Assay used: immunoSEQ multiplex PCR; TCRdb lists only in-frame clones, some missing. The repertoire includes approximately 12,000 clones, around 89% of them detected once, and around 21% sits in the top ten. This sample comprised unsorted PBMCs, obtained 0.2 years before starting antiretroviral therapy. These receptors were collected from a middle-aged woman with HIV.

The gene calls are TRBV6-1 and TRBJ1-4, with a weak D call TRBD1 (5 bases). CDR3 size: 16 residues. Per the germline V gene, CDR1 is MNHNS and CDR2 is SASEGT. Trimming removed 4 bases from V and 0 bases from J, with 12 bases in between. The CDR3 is CASSGRDGATNEKLFF. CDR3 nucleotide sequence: TGTGCCAGCAGTGGACGGGACGGAGCAACTAATGAAAAACTGTTTTTT.

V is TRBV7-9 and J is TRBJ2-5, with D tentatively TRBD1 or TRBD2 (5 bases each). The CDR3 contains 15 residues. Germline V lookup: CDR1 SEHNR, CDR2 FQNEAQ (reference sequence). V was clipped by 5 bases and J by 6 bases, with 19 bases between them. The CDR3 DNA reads TGTGCCAGCAGCGAACATTCAGGGAGATTCAAGACCCAGTACTTC. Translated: CASSEHSGRFKTQYF.

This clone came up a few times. The CDR3 DNA follows: TGTGCCAGTAGTTTCGGGGGAGGCTATGGCTACACCTTC. Translation: CASSFGGGYGYTF. The chain uses TRBV19 and TRBJ1-2; TRBD1 is a possible D gene (5 bases). V was cut by 5 bases and J by 4 bases, with 11 bases left in between. Germline V CDR1 and CDR2: LNHDA, SQIVND (reference sequence). The CDR3 loop spans 13 amino acids.

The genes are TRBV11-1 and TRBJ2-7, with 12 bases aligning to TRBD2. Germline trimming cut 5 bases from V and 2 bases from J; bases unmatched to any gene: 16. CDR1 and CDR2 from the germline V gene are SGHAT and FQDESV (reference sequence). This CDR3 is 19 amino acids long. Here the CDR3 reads CASSQSETGLAGETYEQYF. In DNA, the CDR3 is TGTGCCAGCAGCCAAAGCGAAACGGGACTAGCGGGTGAAACCTACGAGCAGTACTTC.

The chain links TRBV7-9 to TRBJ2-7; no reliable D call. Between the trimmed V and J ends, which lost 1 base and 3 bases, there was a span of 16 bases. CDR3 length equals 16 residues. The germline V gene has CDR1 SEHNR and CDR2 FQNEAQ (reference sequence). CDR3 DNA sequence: TGTGCCAGCAGCTTAGGAGTTGGTCAGGTCAGCTACGAGCAGTACTTC. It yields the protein CASSLGVGQVSYEQYF.